The rows below give T cell receptor beta chains drawn from one sample of a study of blood T cell repertoires in COVID-19. Assay: immunoSEQ multiplex PCR; the TCRdb copy retains only in-frame clones and omits some. Of 100,000 to 150,000 clones in the sample, about 85% were seen once. Sequencing was carried out using peripheral blood. The receptor set was obtained from a woman older than 75 with COVID-19, enrolled during active disease. Each CDR3 is given with its conserved first and last residue. The D gene is left open where the match is weak. Clone size appears in some rows only: once, few, many, or a class for an expanded clone.

V: TRBV19
J: TRBJ1-4
D: -
size: -
DNA: TGTGCCAGTAGTATAGATCGTCCTGGGGCCCTCGAAAAACTGTTTTTT
CDR3: CASSIDRPGALEKLFF

V: TRBV19
J: TRBJ2-2
D: TRBD1
size: -
DNA: TGTGCCAGTAGATCTTGGGACAGGGTTCCCGGGGAGCTGTTTTTT
CDR3: CASRSWDRVPGELFF

V: TRBV19
J: TRBJ2-1
D: -
size: -
DNA: TGTGCCAGTAGAGACTGGTCAGAGCAGTTCTTC
CDR3: CASRDWSEQFF

V: TRBV6-2/TRBV6-3
J: TRBJ2-1
D: TRBD2
size: -
DNA: TGTGCCAGCAGTTACCCCCCTAGCGGGAGGGCCCATGAGCAGTTCTTC
CDR3: CASSYPPSGRAHEQFF

V: TRBV9
J: TRBJ2-1
D: TRBD1
size: -
DNA: TGTGCCAGCAGCGGGCTCGGGACAGGAGTATACAATGAGCAGTTCTTC
CDR3: CASSGLGTGVYNEQFF

V: TRBV19
J: TRBJ2-1
D: TRBD1
size: -
DNA: TGTGCCAGTAGTATTGGTTCCAGGGGGCCCTACAATGAGCAGTTCTTC
CDR3: CASSIGSRGPYNEQFF

V: TRBV19
J: TRBJ1-2
D: -
size: -
DNA: TGTGCCAGTAGTATTCCGGGAATGGTTTATGGCTACACCTTC
CDR3: CASSIPGMVYGYTF

V: TRBV3-1/TRBV3-2
J: TRBJ1-4
D: TRBD1
size: -
DNA: TGTGCCAGCAGCCCACCGGGACAGCCTAATGAAAAACTGTTTTTT
CDR3: CASSPPGQPNEKLFF

V: TRBV21-1
J: TRBJ2-1
D: -
size: -
DNA: TGTGCCAGCAAGAGCGGGAGGGACTTTAGCTCCTACAATGAGCAGTTCTTC
CDR3: CASKSGRDFSSYNEQFF

V: TRBV24-1
J: TRBJ1-1
D: -
size: -
DNA: TGTGCCACCAGTGATGGCCCTTCAACGGGGGGTGAAGCTTTCTTT
CDR3: CATSDGPSTGGEAFF

V: TRBV9
J: TRBJ2-7
D: -
size: -
DNA: TGTGCCAGCAGCGTAGGGGCCGTAGACTCCTACGAGCAGTACTTC
CDR3: CASSVGAVDSYEQYF

V: TRBV6-2/TRBV6-3
J: TRBJ2-2
D: -
size: -
DNA: TGTGCCAGCAGTTACCCCCCCTCGGAGCTGTTTTTT
CDR3: CASSYPPSELFF

V: TRBV12-5
J: TRBJ1-2
D: TRBD1
size: -
DNA: TGTGCTAGTGGTGGGTCCGACAGGGGGCTTCGGTATGGCTACACCTTC
CDR3: CASGGSDRGLRYGYTF

V: TRBV6-1
J: TRBJ1-5
D: -
size: -
DNA: TGTGCCAGCAGTGAGGGCCTTAGCAATCAGCCCCAGCATTTT
CDR3: CASSEGLSNQPQHF

V: TRBV24-1
J: TRBJ2-3
D: -
size: -
DNA: TGTGCCACCAGGGATAATTCGCGTTCCCCTTTTTTT
CDR3: CATRDNSRSPFF

V: TRBV3-1/TRBV3-2
J: TRBJ2-2
D: TRBD2
size: -
DNA: TGTGCCAGCAGCCGGAGCGGGAGTTGGAACACCGGGGAGCTGTTTTTT
CDR3: CASSRSGSWNTGELFF

V: TRBV27
J: TRBJ1-6
D: -
size: -
DNA: TGTGCCAGCAGTTTATCACCCCTAAGTGGTTCACCCCTCCACTTT
CDR3: CASSLSPLSGSPLHF

V: TRBV3-1/TRBV3-2
J: TRBJ1-1
D: -
size: -
DNA: TGTGCCAGCAGCCAAGCTATGGGGGGGGACACTGAAGCTTTCTTT
CDR3: CASSQAMGGDTEAFF

V: TRBV5-1
J: TRBJ2-6
D: -
size: once
DNA: TGCGCCAGCAGCTTGGGGACAGTTCTCTCTGGGGCCAACGTCCTGACTTTC
CDR3: CASSLGTVLSGANVLTF

V: TRBV7-7
J: TRBJ2-5
D: TRBD2
size: -
DNA: TGTGCTAGCAGCCGACGTTGGGCTAGCGGGACTCATTTCCCAGAGACCCAGTACTTC
CDR3: CASSRRWASGTHFPETQYF

V: TRBV28
J: TRBJ1-2
D: -
size: -
DNA: TGTGCCAGCAGTATCGGACAGAGCGATGGCTACACCTTC
CDR3: CASSIGQSDGYTF

V: TRBV27
J: TRBJ1-6
D: TRBD1
size: few
DNA: TGTGCCAGCAGTTTCCGCGGACAGGGTGGTTCACCCCTCCACTTT
CDR3: CASSFRGQGGSPLHF

V: TRBV7-3
J: TRBJ2-1
D: TRBD2
size: -
DNA: TGTGCCAGCAGCTTAAAAGGCCAAGCGGGGGGTAGGGCCTACAATGAGCAGTTCTTC
CDR3: CASSLKGQAGGRAYNEQFF

V: TRBV6-5
J: TRBJ2-7
D: TRBD1
size: -
DNA: TGTGCCAGCAGTCGGAAACAGGGGGCGCGGGAGTACTTC
CDR3: CASSRKQGAREYF

V: TRBV24-1
J: TRBJ2-3
D: -
size: once
DNA: TGTGCCACCAGTGATAACTTGAGGGGGTTTACAGATACGCAGTATTTT
CDR3: CATSDNLRGFTDTQYF

V: TRBV28
J: TRBJ1-1
D: -
size: -
DNA: TGTGCCAGCAGTTTACAGGTCCAGACGAACACTGAAGCTTTCTTT
CDR3: CASSLQVQTNTEAFF

V: TRBV9
J: TRBJ1-5
D: -
size: -
DNA: TGTGCCAGCAGCGTAGGGGGCGGGGGGCATCAGCCCCAGCATTTT
CDR3: CASSVGGGGHQPQHF

V: TRBV6-6
J: TRBJ1-3
D: TRBD1
size: once
DNA: TGTGCCAGCAGTTACGGTCAGGGGGCTTCTGGAAACACCATATATTTT
CDR3: CASSYGQGASGNTIYF

V: TRBV2
J: TRBJ2-7
D: -
size: -
DNA: TGTGCCAGCAGTCAGGGGCTGCCTCCCTACGAGCAGTACTTC
CDR3: CASSQGLPPYEQYF

V: TRBV9
J: TRBJ2-1
D: TRBD2
size: -
DNA: TGTGCCAGCAGCGTAGACCCTAGCGGGATCCACAATGAGCAGTTCTTC
CDR3: CASSVDPSGIHNEQFF

V: TRBV20-1
J: TRBJ1-6
D: -
size: once
DNA: TGCAGTGCTAGTCGGGGGGCAGGGAATTCACCCCTCCACTTT
CDR3: CSASRGAGNSPLHF

V: TRBV29-1
J: TRBJ2-1
D: TRBD2
size: -
DNA: TGCAGCGTGGGACTAGCGGGAGAAGTTGAGCAGTTCTTC
CDR3: CSVGLAGEVEQFF

V: TRBV7-8
J: TRBJ2-1
D: -
size: -
DNA: TGTGCCAGCAGCCACAACAATGAGCAGTTCTTC
CDR3: CASSHNNEQFF

V: TRBV24-1
J: TRBJ2-1
D: -
size: -
DNA: TGTGCCACCGGTTTGTCCGGAGGGCCAAACAATGAGCAGTTCTTC
CDR3: CATGLSGGPNNEQFF

V: TRBV3-1/TRBV3-2
J: TRBJ2-2
D: TRBD1
size: -
DNA: TGTGCCAGCAGCCCGGGACAGGGGGCGAGCACCGGGGAGCTGTTTTTT
CDR3: CASSPGQGASTGELFF

V: TRBV5-1
J: TRBJ1-1
D: -
size: -
DNA: TGCGCCAGCAGCTTGGAGCACGGGAACACTGAAGCTTTCTTT
CDR3: CASSLEHGNTEAFF

V: TRBV15
J: TRBJ1-4
D: TRBD1
size: -
DNA: TGTGCCACCAGCAGAGACGGAGGACAGGGTGAAAAACTGTTTTTT
CDR3: CATSRDGGQGEKLFF

V: TRBV2
J: TRBJ2-3
D: TRBD1
size: -
DNA: TGTGCCAGTTCCCGGGACAGGGTACCGTATTTT
CDR3: CASSRDRVPYF

V: TRBV5-1
J: TRBJ2-3
D: TRBD2
size: -
DNA: TGCGCCAGCAGAGGTTTAGCGTCTAGCGGGACAATAGGAACAGATACGCAGTATTTT
CDR3: CASRGLASSGTIGTDTQYF

V: TRBV3-1/TRBV3-2
J: TRBJ2-7
D: -
size: -
DNA: TGTGCCAGCAGCCAAGATCTCCTCCCCATTAGCGAGCAGTACTTC
CDR3: CASSQDLLPISEQYF

V: TRBV19
J: TRBJ1-5
D: -
size: -
DNA: TGTGCCAGTAGACAGGGTTCACAGCCCCAGCATTTT
CDR3: CASRQGSQPQHF

V: TRBV6-2/TRBV6-3
J: TRBJ2-3
D: -
size: few
DNA: TGTGCCAGCAGTAGCCCGAGCAGGGGGCAGTATTTT
CDR3: CASSSPSRGQYF

V: TRBV11-1
J: TRBJ2-1
D: TRBD2
size: -
DNA: TGTGCCAGCAGCTCCGGACTAGCGGGAGTGCTCAATGGGCAGTTCTTC
CDR3: CASSSGLAGVLNGQFF